The clone carrying this T cell receptor (beta chain) was counted only a few times. Its antigen is unidentified. The data are from a study of T cells after yellow fever vaccination. Study-wide background: Preparation used SMART-Seq v4 Ultra Low Input for the low-cell-number fractions. Study-level results: Contamination of FACS-sorted repertoires by abundant clonotypes from the bulk population could occur.

Template-switching 5'RACE yielded the TCR cDNA; a universal primer site and UMIs were added in the process. TCRdb called the 5' RACE reads again in MiXCR, with one record for every CDR3 protein. The table includes over 250,000 distinct CDR3 sequences, approximately 4% detected once. Germline-derived CDR1 and CDR2 are SGHTA and FQGNSA. V dropped 5 bases and J dropped 6; count of bases not matched to a gene: 7. The CDR3 length is 16 residues. This TCR derives from a man between 18 and 29 years old who received the YFV17D yellow fever vaccine. The rearrangement links TRBV7-2 to TRBJ2-3; 14 nucleotides line up with TRBD2. The sequenced sample was PBMCs, obtained 5 days after the yellow fever booster vaccination. The CDR3 DNA reads TGTGCCAGCAGCCCGCGACTAGCGGGGGGGCCCGATACGCAGTATTTT. Translation: CASSPRLAGGPDTQYF. Drawing the rest from reference TRBV7-2 and TRBJ2-3, the complete variable domain is GAGVSQSPSNKVTEKGKDVELRCDPISGHTALYWYRQSLGQGLEFLIYFQGNSAPDKSGLPSDRFSAERTGGSVSTLTIQRTQQEDSAVYLCASSPRLAGGPDTQYFGPGTRLTVL.